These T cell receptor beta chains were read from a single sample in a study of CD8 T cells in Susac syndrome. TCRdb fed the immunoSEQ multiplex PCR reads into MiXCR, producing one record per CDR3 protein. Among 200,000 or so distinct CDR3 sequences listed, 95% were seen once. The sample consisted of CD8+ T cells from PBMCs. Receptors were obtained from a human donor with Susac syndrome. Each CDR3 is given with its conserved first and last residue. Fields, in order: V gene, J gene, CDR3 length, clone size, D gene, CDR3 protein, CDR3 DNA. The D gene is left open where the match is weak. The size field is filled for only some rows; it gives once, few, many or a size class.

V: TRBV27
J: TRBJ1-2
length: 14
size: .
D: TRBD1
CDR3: CASSLLTGGDGYTF
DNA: TGTGCCAGCAGTTTACTGACAGGGGGCGATGGCTACACCTTC

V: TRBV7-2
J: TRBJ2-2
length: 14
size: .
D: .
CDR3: CASSLKQITGELFF
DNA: TGTGCCAGCAGCTTAAAGCAGATCACCGGGGAGCTGTTTTTT

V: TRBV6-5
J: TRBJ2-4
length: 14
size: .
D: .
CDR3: CASSSGSVKNIQYF
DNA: TGTGCCAGCAGTTCCGGCAGCGTCAAAAACATTCAGTACTTC

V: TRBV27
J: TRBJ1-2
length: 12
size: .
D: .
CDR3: CASSPTGSGYTF
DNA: TGTGCCAGCAGTCCCACAGGGAGTGGCTACACCTTC

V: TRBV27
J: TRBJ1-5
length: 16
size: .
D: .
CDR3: CASSGEYGSPNQPQHF
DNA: TGTGCCAGCAGTGGGGAATACGGGTCACCCAATCAGCCCCAGCATTTT

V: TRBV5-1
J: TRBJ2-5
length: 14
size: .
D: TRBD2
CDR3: CASYEGTSAETQYF
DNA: TGCGCCAGCTACGAAGGGACTAGCGCGGAGACCCAGTACTTC

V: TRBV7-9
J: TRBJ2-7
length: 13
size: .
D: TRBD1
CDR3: CASRPGQGYEQYF
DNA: TGTGCCAGCAGGCCGGGACAGGGCTACGAGCAGTACTTC

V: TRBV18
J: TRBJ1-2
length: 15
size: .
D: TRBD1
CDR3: CASSPNRGADYGYTF
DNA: TGTGCCAGCTCACCGAACAGGGGAGCGGACTATGGCTACACCTTC

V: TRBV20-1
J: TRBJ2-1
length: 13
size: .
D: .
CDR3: CSARDGARGEQFF
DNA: TGCAGTGCTAGGGACGGGGCGCGGGGTGAGCAGTTCTTC

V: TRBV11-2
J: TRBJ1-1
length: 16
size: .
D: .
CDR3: CASSLVSVGLNTEAFF
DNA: TGTGCCAGCAGCTTAGTATCAGTAGGACTGAACACTGAAGCTTTCTTT

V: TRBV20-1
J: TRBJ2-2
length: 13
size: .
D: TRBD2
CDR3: CSATSGLTGELFF
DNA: TGCAGTGCAACTAGCGGACTAACCGGGGAGCTGTTTTTT

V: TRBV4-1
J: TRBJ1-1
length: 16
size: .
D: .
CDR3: CASSQGTTAYYTEAFF
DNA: TGCGCCAGCAGCCAAGGAACGACAGCTTATTACACTGAAGCTTTCTTT

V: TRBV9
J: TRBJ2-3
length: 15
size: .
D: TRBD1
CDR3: CASSVEGGWTDTQYF
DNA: TGTGCCAGCAGCGTAGAAGGGGGCTGGACAGATACGCAGTATTTT

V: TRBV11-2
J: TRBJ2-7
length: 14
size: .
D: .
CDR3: CASSNNRSLVEQYF
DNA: TGTGCCAGCAGCAACAATAGGTCCCTCGTCGAGCAGTACTTC

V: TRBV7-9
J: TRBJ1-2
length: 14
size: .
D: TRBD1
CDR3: CASSLAGTENGYTF
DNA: TGTGCCAGCAGTTTAGCCGGGACAGAAAACGGCTACACCTTC

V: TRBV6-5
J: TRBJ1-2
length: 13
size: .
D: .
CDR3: CASRPLLNYGYTF
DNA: TGTGCCAGCCGGCCCCTTCTTAACTATGGCTACACCTTC

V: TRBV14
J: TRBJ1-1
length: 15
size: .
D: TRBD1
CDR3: CASSLPGGRATEAFF
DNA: TGTGCCAGCAGCTTACCAGGGGGCAGGGCCACTGAAGCTTTCTTT

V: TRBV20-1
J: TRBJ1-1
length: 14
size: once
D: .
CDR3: CSATVQGVDTEAFF
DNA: TGCAGTGCTACCGTACAGGGCGTCGACACTGAAGCTTTCTTT

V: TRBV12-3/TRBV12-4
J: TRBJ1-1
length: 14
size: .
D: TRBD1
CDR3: CASSFPGTDGLAFF
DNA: TGTGCCAGCAGTTTCCCCGGGACAGATGGACTGGCTTTCTTT

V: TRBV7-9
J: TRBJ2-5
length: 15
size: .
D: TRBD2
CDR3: CASSFSTSGKETQYF
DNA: TGTGCCAGCAGCTTTTCCACTAGCGGCAAAGAGACCCAGTACTTC

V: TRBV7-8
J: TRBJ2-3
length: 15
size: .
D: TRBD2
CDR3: CASTPRSGGTDTQYF
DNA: TGTGCCAGCACCCCCCGGAGCGGGGGTACAGATACGCAGTATTTT

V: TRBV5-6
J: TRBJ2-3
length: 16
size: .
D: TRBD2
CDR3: CASSLEVAGGTDTQYF
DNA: TGTGCCAGCAGCTTGGAGGTAGCGGGGGGCACAGATACGCAGTATTTT